This T cell receptor beta chain was found in a study of cytomegalovirus exposure and HLA in healthy donors. 13 Jbeta primers and 60 Vbeta primers were used for the PCR. Clones were read by immunoSEQ multiplex PCR, and TCRdb kept only the in-frame ones, dropping some. In all, the sample yields under 250,000 clones. Participants comprised healthy donors of bone marrow. Germline CDR1 is SGHTA and CDR2 is FQGNSA. Between the trimmed V and J ends, which lost 5 bases and 8 bases, there was a span of 9 bases. The CDR3 has 11 residues. Concerning this clone: The antigen remains unidentified.

General observations from the study: For most subjects, TCR beta sequences were reported to predict HLA-A and HLA-B alleles with accuracy.

Sequencing was performed on PBMCs. The receptor comes from a girl aged 2 to 10 in good health and CMV-seropositive. The rearrangement uses TRBV7-2 and TRBJ1-2; D may be TRBD1 (5 bases). As DNA, the CDR3 is TGTGCCAGCAGCCCGGAGGGGGGCTACACCTTC. It specifies CASSPEGGYTF.